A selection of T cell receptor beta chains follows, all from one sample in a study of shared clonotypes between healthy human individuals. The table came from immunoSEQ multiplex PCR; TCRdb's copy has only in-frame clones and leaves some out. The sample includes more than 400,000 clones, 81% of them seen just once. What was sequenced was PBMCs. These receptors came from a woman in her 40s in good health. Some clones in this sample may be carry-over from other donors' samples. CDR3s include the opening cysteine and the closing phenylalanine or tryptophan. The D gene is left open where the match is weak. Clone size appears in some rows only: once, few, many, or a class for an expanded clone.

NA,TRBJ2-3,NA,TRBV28,TGTGCCAGCAGGGTAAACACAGATACGCAGTATTTT,CASRVNTDTQYF
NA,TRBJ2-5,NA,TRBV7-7,TGTGCCAGCAGTCCCCGGCCAGGGCCCCAAGAGACCCAGTACTTC,CASSPRPGPQETQYF
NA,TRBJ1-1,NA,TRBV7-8,TGTGCCAGCAGCTCATCACAACCATTCACTGAAGCTTTCTTT,CASSSSQPFTEAFF
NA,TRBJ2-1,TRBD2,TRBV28,TGTGCCAGCAACCCGGCTAGCGGGGCCAGCTCCTACAATGAGCAGTTCTTC,CASNPASGASSYNEQFF
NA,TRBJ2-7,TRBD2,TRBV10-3,TGTGCCACGGAGCGGGAGGGCCCATCCTACGAGCAGTACTTC,CATEREGPSYEQYF
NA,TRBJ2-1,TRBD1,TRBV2,TGTGCCAGCAGTGATTGGGACAGGGGAGGCAATGAGCAGTTCTTC,CASSDWDRGGNEQFF
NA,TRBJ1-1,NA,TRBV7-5,TGTGCCAGCAGCCCTAGGGATACTGAAGCTTTCTTT,CASSPRDTEAFF
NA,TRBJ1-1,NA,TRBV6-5,TGTGCCAGTCGTAAACCTGACAGGCACACTGAAGCTTTCTTT,CASRKPDRHTEAFF
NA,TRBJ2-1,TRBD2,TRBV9,TGTGCCAGCAGTGGGGCGGGGGCCTACAATGAGCAGTTCTTC,CASSGAGAYNEQFF
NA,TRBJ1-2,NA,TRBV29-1,TGCAGCGTTGAGAGAGGGACGGGATATGGCTACACCTTC,CSVERGTGYGYTF
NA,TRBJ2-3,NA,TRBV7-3,TGTGCCAGCAGCCAAATTCCGACGGATACGCAGTATTTT,CASSQIPTDTQYF
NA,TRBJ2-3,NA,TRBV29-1,TGCAGCGTTGTGGACTTACGGGATACGCAGTATTTT,CSVVDLRDTQYF
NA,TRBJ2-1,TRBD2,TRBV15,TGTGCCACCAGCAGACAGCGGGAGGTCGATGAGCAGTTCTTC,CATSRQREVDEQFF
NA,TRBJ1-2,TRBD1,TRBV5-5,TGTGCCAGCAGCTTGGAAGGACAGGGTAACTATGGCTACACCTTC,CASSLEGQGNYGYTF
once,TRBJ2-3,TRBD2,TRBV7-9,TGTGCCAGCAGCTGGACTAGCTTGGATACGCAGTATTTT,CASSWTSLDTQYF